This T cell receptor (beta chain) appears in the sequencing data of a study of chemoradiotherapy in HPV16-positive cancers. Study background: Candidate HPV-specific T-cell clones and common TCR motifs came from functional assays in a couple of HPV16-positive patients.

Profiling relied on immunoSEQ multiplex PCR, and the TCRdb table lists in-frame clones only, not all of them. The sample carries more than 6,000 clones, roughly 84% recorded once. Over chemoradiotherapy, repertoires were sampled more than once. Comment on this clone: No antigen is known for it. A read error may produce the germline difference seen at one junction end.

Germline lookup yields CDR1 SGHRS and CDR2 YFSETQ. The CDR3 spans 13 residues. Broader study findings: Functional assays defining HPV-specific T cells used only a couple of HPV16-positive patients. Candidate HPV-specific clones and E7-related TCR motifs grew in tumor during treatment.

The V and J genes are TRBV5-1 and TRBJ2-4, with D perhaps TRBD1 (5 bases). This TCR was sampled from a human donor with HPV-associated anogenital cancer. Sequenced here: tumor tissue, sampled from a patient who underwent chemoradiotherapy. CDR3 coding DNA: TGCGCCAGCAGCGTAGGGGCCAAAGACATTCAGTACTTC. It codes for CASSVGAKDIQYF.